This T cell receptor beta chain emerged from a study of control samples from healthy donors and cancer patients. This CDR3 region has 13 residues. V dropped 0 bases and J dropped 4 bases, with 7 bases sitting between them. In germline, CDR1 is SGHKS, CDR2 YYEKEE (reference sequence). Data came from immunoSEQ multiplex PCR; TCRdb stores just in-frame clones and leaves some out. The table shows 90,000 or so clones, with about nine tenths occurring only once. The chain has TRBV5-5 and TRBJ1-2, with no clear D. The origin of this receptor is a woman in her seventies in good health. The sequencing sample was made of blood. The CDR3 region is CASSLGGGYGYTF. In nucleotides, the CDR3 is TGTGCCAGCAGCTTGGGAGGAGGCTATGGCTACACCTTC. Looking up the rest from reference TRBV5-5 and TRBJ1-2 gives the full variable domain: DAGVTQSPTHLIKTRGQQVTLRCSPISGHKSVSWYQQVLGQGPQFIFQYYEKEERGRGNFPDRFSARQFPNYSSELNVNALLLGDSALYLCASSLGGGYGYTFGSGTRLTVV.